This entry lists 18 T cell receptor beta chains sequenced from one sample in a study of T cell responses to AZD1222 COVID-19 vaccine. Profiling relied on immunoSEQ multiplex PCR, and the TCRdb table lists in-frame clones only, not all of them. The table records 130,000 to 150,000 clones, around nine tenths of them present only once. The sample was peripheral blood, taken on day 0 of MenACWY control vaccination. The origin of the receptors is an adult in good health.

The chain joins TRBV19 to TRBJ1-1; TRBD1 matches 7 bases. The CDR3 length is 15 residues. V lost 7 bases to trimming and J lost 6 bases; unmatched junction nucleotides: 14. CDR1 is LNHDA, CDR2 SQIVND, per germline (reference sequence). The DNA of the CDR3 is TGTGCCAGTACCTCCAGGGGGGGCAATAACGCTGAAGCTTTCTTT. This codes for CASTSRGGNNAEAFF.

This clone was seen once. This chain uses TRBV27 with TRBJ1-1; possibly TRBD1 for D (5 bases). Trimming removed 1 base at V and 1 base at J, with 7 bases between. The CDR3 has 14 residues. Per the germline V gene, CDR1 is MNHEY and CDR2 is SMNVEV (reference sequence). CDR3 nucleotide sequence: TGTGCCAGCAGTTTATATCAGGGGAACACTGAAGCTTTCTTT. Translated: CASSLYQGNTEAFF.

This chain uses TRBV19 with TRBJ1-6; TRBD1 might be the D (5 bases). The CDR3 consists of 12 residues. The V and J ends lost 8 bases and 11 bases respectively, with 13 bases between them. CDR1 is LNHDA, CDR2 SQIVND, per germline (reference sequence). The CDR3 protein is CASGGSVPPLHF. For the CDR3, the DNA is TGTGCCAGTGGGGGGAGTGTCCCACCCCTCCACTTT.

This clone was counted a single time. The chain links TRBV28 to TRBJ2-1; possible D gene TRBD2, 5 bases. Trimming shortened V by 2 bases and J by 2 bases, and 10 bases separated the two germline ends. CDR3 length equals 15 residues. CDR1 is MDHEN, CDR2 SYDVKM, per germline. CDR3 in DNA: TGTGCCAGCAGTTTACGGGGTCGGCCCTACAATGAGCAGTTCTTC. It translates to CASSLRGRPYNEQFF.

The chain employs TRBV4-1 and TRBJ1-5, with TRBD1 as a possible D gene (5 bases). V lost 0 bases and J 4 bases, leaving 16 bases between the germline ends. CDR3 length: 17 residues. Per germline, CDR1 MGHRA and CDR2 YSYEKL. Written as DNA, the CDR3 is TGCGCCAGCAGCCAAGATCCCCGACAGCCCGGGAATCAGCCCCAGCATTTT. Translated, it gives CASSQDPRQPGNQPQHF.

As DNA, the CDR3 is TGCGCCAGCAGCTTCGGGGCACCATACCAAGAGACCCAGTACTTC. Translation gives CASSFGAPYQETQYF. The chain combines TRBV5-1 with TRBJ2-5; D is possibly TRBD1 or TRBD2 (5 bases each). The CDR3 loop spans 15 amino acids. The germline gives CDR1 SGHRS, CDR2 YFSETQ. The V gene lost 2 bases and the J gene lost 0 bases, with 11 bases spanning the gap.

The rearrangement links TRBV10-3 to TRBJ1-5; D is ambiguous. V was pared by 8 bases and J by 0 bases, with 11 bases between. This CDR3 spans 14 amino acids. The germline V gene has CDR1 ENHRY and CDR2 SYGVKD. CDR3 in amino acids: CAISRGDSNQPQHF. In nucleotides, the CDR3 is TGTGCCATCTCAAGAGGAGATAGCAATCAGCCCCAGCATTTT.

The chain is built from TRBV7-7 and TRBJ2-2; 8 positions agree with TRBD1. This CDR3 spans 15 amino acids. Germline V gene sequence: CDR1 SSHAT, CDR2 FNYEAQ (reference sequence). Losses at the gene ends were 5 bases for V and 8 bases for J; bases not matched to a gene: 10. CDR3 DNA: TGTGCCAGCAGCCCAGGGGGCCCAAGCACTGGGGAGCTGTTTTTT. It codes for CASSPGGPSTGELFF.

The V and J genes are TRBV7-9 and TRBJ2-1; weak D call: TRBD2 (6 bases). Trimming removed 4 bases at V and 10 bases at J, with 14 bases between. The germline V gene encodes CDR1 SEHNR and CDR2 FQNEAQ (reference sequence). The CDR3 is made up of 13 amino acids. CDR3 protein: CASSSSGGGEQFF. For the CDR3, the DNA is TGTGCCAGCAGCTCGTCTGGGGGAGGAGAGCAGTTCTTC.

The rearrangement links TRBV15 to TRBJ1-4, with D perhaps TRBD1 (5 bases). V was trimmed by 5 bases and J by 4 bases, leaving 8 bases between them. Germline V gene data show CDR1 as LNHNV and CDR2 as YYDKDF (reference sequence). The CDR3 has 13 amino acids. The CDR3 loop reads CATSGDLNEKLFF. In DNA, the CDR3 is TGTGCCACCAGCGGGGACCTTAATGAAAAACTGTTTTTT.

This chain links TRBV12-5 with TRBJ2-7; D may be TRBD1 (6 bases). The V gene lost 3 bases and the J gene lost 2 bases, with 8 bases spanning the gap. This CDR3 is 13 amino acids long. Germline V gene sequence: CDR1 LGHNT, CDR2 FRNRAP. CDR3 region: CASGLAGAYEQYF. CDR3 nucleotides: TGTGCTAGTGGTTTAGCAGGGGCCTACGAGCAGTACTTC.

The V call is TRBV5-5, the J call TRBJ2-7; maybe TRBD2 (6 bases). Looked up from germline, CDR1 is SGHKS and CDR2 is YYEKEE (reference sequence). Trimming took 3 bases from V and 5 from J, leaving 18 bases between them. The length of the CDR3 is 15 residues. For the CDR3, the DNA is TGTGCCAGCAGCTCCGGGACTCACCGTTCGGACGAGCAGTACTTC. The encoded protein is CASSSGTHRSDEQYF.

CDR3: CAITEHGTNTGELFF. CDR3 DNA sequence: TGTGCCATCACCGAGCACGGAACGAACACCGGGGAGCTGTTTTTT. The V call is TRBV10-3, the J call TRBJ2-2; D not certain. Looked up from germline, CDR1 is ENHRY and CDR2 is SYGVKD. The V end was cut by 7 bases, the J end by 0 bases, with 12 bases between. The length of the CDR3 is 15 residues.

This clone was seen just once. The gene calls are TRBV10-1 and TRBJ1-1, with D possibly TRBD1 on 5 matching bases. The V gene's germline CDR1 is WNHNN and CDR2 SYGVQD (reference sequence). There are 16 residues in the CDR3. Trimming removed 5 bases from V and 5 bases from J, with 21 bases in between. Here the CDR3 reads CASSPGDSMIRTEAFF. DNA of the CDR3: TGCGCCAGCAGTCCTGGAGACAGTATGATCAGGACTGAAGCTTTCTTT.

This clone has more than one count but fewer than ten. The CDR3 reads CASSYLWGSGNTIYF. In DNA, the CDR3 is TGTGCCAGCAGCTATCTTTGGGGATCCGGAAACACCATATATTTT. The J gene is TRBJ1-3, the V gene TRBV7-8; D remains unclear. With 4 bases removed from V and 4 bases from J, the gap between germline ends came to 14 bases. Germline V gene sequence: CDR1 SGHVS, CDR2 FQNEAQ. This CDR3 is built from 15 residues.

The chain has TRBV10-3 and TRBJ1-2; D unresolved. Germline V gene sequence: CDR1 ENHRY, CDR2 SYGVKD. This CDR3 is built from 14 residues. Trimming removed 4 bases from V and 0 bases from J, with 9 bases in between. The DNA of the CDR3 is TGTGCCATCAGTGTCAGGCCCACTAACTATGGCTACACCTTC. It codes for CAISVRPTNYGYTF.

This clone was picked up one time. The chain has TRBV18 and TRBJ1-1; D is possibly TRBD1 (5 bases). The CDR3 is 13 amino acids. CDR1 and CDR2 from the germline V gene are KGHSH and LQKENI. Trimming left V 3 bases short and J 1 base short, with 6 bases between. CDR3 loop: CASSPGPNTEAFF. CDR3 coding DNA: TGTGCCAGCTCACCGGGACCGAACACTGAAGCTTTCTTT.

The chain uses TRBV19 and TRBJ2-7; no clear D. Looked up from germline, CDR1 is LNHDA and CDR2 is SQIVND (reference sequence). V lost 5 bases and J 2 bases, leaving 10 bases between the germline ends. CDR3 length equals 13 residues. The CDR3 reads CASSPQVTYEQYF. The CDR3 coding sequence is TGTGCCAGTAGTCCTCAGGTCACCTACGAGCAGTACTTC.